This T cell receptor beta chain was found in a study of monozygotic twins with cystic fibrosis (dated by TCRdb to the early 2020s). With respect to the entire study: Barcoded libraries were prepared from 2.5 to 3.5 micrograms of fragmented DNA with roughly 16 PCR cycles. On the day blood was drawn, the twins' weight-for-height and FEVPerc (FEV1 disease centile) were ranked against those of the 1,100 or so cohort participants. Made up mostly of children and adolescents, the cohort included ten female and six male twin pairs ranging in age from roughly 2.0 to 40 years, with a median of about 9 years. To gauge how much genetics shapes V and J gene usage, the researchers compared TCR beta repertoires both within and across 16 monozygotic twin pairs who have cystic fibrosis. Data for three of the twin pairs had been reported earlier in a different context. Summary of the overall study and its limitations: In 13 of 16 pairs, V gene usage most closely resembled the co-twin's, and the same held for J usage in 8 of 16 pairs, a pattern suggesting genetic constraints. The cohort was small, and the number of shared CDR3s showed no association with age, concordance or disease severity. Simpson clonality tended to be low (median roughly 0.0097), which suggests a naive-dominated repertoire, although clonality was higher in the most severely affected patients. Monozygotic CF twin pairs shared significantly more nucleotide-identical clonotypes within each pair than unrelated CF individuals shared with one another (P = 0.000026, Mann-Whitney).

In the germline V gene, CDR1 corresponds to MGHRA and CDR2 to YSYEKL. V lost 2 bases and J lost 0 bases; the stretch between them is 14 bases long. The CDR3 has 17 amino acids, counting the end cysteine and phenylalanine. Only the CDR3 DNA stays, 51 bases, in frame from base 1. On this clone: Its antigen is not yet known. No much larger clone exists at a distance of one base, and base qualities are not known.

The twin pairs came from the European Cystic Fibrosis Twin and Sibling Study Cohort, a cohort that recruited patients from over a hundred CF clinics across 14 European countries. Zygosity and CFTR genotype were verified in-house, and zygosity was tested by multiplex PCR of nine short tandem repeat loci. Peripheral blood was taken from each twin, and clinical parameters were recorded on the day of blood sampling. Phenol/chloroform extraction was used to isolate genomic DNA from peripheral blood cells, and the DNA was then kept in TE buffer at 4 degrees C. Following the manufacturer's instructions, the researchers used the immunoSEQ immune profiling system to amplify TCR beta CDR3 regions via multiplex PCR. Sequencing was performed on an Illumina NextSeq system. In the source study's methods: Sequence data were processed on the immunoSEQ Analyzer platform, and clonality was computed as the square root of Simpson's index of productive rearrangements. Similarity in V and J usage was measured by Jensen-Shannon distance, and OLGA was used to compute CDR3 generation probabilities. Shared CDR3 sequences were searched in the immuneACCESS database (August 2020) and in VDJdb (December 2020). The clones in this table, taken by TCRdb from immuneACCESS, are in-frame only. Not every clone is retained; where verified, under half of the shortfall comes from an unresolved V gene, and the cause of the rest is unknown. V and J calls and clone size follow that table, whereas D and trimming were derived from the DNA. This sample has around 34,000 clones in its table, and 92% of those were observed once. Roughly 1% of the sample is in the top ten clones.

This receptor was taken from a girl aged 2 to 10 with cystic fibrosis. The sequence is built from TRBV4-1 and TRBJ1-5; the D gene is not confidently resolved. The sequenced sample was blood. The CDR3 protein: CASSQFRSTDSNQPQHF. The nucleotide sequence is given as TGCGCCAGCAGCCAATTTAGGTCGACTGATAGCAATCAGCCCCAGCATTTT.